This T cell receptor (beta chain) was documented in a study of cytomegalovirus exposure and HLA in healthy donors. Comments on this clone: Its antigen is currently unknown.

Study findings and constraints: It was 150 or so TCR beta chains that were listed as cytomegalovirus-associated. One cluster of highly shared sequence variants probably arose as a sequencing artifact. Reportedly, HLA-A and HLA-B alleles of most subjects were accurately predicted from TCR beta.

With 60 Vbeta and 13 Jbeta primers, the PCR was carried out. Only in-frame clones appear in the TCRdb table, and some are missing; sequencing was by immunoSEQ multiplex PCR. The sample shows some 150,000 clones, more than 75% of them seen only once. CDR1 SGHAT and CDR2 FQNNGV come from the germline V gene. Trimming removed 2 bases at V and 4 bases at J, with 11 bases between. This CDR3 comprises 14 residues. Each donor was nominally healthy when sampled (though unrecorded immune exposures were likely). The rearrangement joins TRBV11-2 to TRBJ1-2; D remains unclear. The source of this sequence is a man aged 18 to 29 in good health and CMV-seropositive. Sequencing was done on a sample of PBMCs. The CDR3 is CASSLNGDGYGYTF. The CDR3 coding sequence is TGTGCCAGCAGCTTAAACGGGGATGGCTATGGCTACACCTTC.